This T cell receptor (beta chain) appears in the sequencing data of a study of cytomegalovirus exposure and HLA in healthy donors. About the research overall: Genotyping of roughly 400 donors showed that over 80% belonged to the Caucasian-associated ancestry cluster.

PCR used 60 Vbeta primers and 13 Jbeta primers. Sequenced by immunoSEQ multiplex PCR; TCRdb stores in-frame clones only, minus some. The sample has around 150,000 clones, roughly 80% seen once; the top ten hold 3.7%. Points on this clone: Its cognate antigen is unknown.

Overall study results and limits: Presence/absence analyses supposed approximately even sequencing depth among donors. The dataset shows that most TCR sequences were rare, while some public TCRs occurred in many donors. In a later analysis, about 17,000 TCR beta sequences were associated with HLA alleles at 0.05 false discovery rate.

J was trimmed by 4 bases and V by 0 bases; bases with no gene match: 2. The CDR3 has 15 residues. Germline values: CDR1 LGHNA, CDR2 YNFKEQ. This chain joins TRBV4-2 and TRBJ2-3, with 9 positions matching TRBD2. The TCR sequence derives from a man aged 25 to 40 in good health and CMV-seropositive. The sample consisted of PBMCs. In DNA form, the CDR3 reads TGTGCCAGCAGCCAAGAGCGGGGGGGCCCAGATACGCAGTATTTT. Residues: CASSQERGGPDTQYF.